The sequence of this T cell receptor (beta chain) was determined in a study of cytomegalovirus exposure and HLA in healthy donors (dated by TCRdb to between 2016 and 2019). About the full investigation: According to a later analysis, the 100 to 150 validation repertoires were produced on the same platform as the 700 or so repertoires of the first cohort. The study aimed to test whether cataloging public T cell receptors could reveal signatures of past pathogen exposure. To predict cytomegalovirus infection status, the study brought together high-throughput TCR immunosequencing, statistical association of individual TCRs with disease status, and machine learning. Besides the first cohort of 550 to 750 subjects, a separate validation cohort made up of over 100 different subjects was used.

On this clone: Its antigen specificity is not known. It has no much larger one-base neighbor in the sample; base qualities were not kept.

Separate from the approximately 690-subject first cohort, the validation cohort of roughly 130 subjects was the group to which the donors belonged. Trimming removed 3 bases from V and 9 bases from J; the gene matches leave 6 bases unexplained. The germline V gene yields LGHNA for CDR1 and YNFKEQ for CDR2. From its cysteine to its phenylalanine, the CDR3 spans 14 amino acids. Kept here is only the CDR3 DNA, which spans 42 bases and is read in frame from base 1. Library creation used the immunoSEQ multiplex PCR assay. As for the authors' bioinformatics: A statistical classification framework was built for diagnosing cytomegalovirus status from the catalog of TCR beta chain sequences. TCRdb re-hosts the immuneACCESS table, in-frame sequences only. Its copies lack some clones; in the studies checked, an unresolved V gene accounts for under half of them, and the cause for the rest is not known. The V and J calls and clone size are taken from that table; D and trimming were inferred from the DNA. Present in this sample are 130,000 to 150,000 clones, 80% to 95% of which were seen just once. The ten largest account for about 0.65% of the sample.

Overall results and qualifications from the work: It was suggested by the authors that the approach could potentially be generalized to other disease states and immunological phenotypes. The study listed approximately 150 TCR beta chains as associated with cytomegalovirus. Across donors, most TCR sequences were observed very rarely, whereas some public TCRs were present in many individuals. In a later analysis, TCRs clustered in the first cohort were found to also tend to co-occur in the roughly 120 validation repertoires, with roughly 93% of cluster scores above 0. The validation cohort had no HLA typing available for a later analysis, so co-occurrence within that cohort was assessed over all 110 or so repertoires. Cytomegalovirus status was reported to be diagnosed by the classifier with high specificity and sensitivity in both the original and validation cohorts. In vitro tests confirmed that a few of the cytomegalovirus-associated TCR beta chains recognize cytomegalovirus antigens.

The V and J segments used are TRBV4-2 and TRBJ2-1; 9 central bases correspond to TRBD2. The clonotype was recovered from a man aged 18-30 years in good health and CMV-seronegative. The sample comprised PBMCs. DNA sequence: TGTGCCAGCAGCCAGTTGCGGGGGGGTCCTGAGCAGTTCTTC. This translates into CASSQLRGGPEQFF.